This T cell receptor beta chain emerged from a study of T cell responses to AZD1222 COVID-19 vaccine. The length of the CDR3 is 15 residues. Trimming pared 0 bases from V and 6 bases from J, leaving 14 bases between. Germline values: CDR1 ENHRY, CDR2 SYGVKD. Clones were read by immunoSEQ multiplex PCR, and TCRdb kept only the in-frame ones, dropping some. The repertoire holds 100,000 to 150,000 clones, with 85% to 90% as singletons. Sequencing used peripheral blood, obtained on day 0 of AZD1222 vaccination. The TCR comes from an adult in good health. The chain uses TRBV10-3 and TRBJ1-2; D remains ambiguous. DNA for the CDR3: TGTGCCATCAGTGAGTCGGCCAGAAGCATCCATGGCTACACCTTC. Translation: CAISESARSIHGYTF.